Listed here are 32 T cell receptor beta chains from one sample, sequenced in a study of identical twins. Using its own MiXCR run on the 5' RACE reads, TCRdb lists one record per CDR3 protein. Of nearly 650,000 distinct CDR3 sequences in the sample, 7.1% are singletons; the top ten hold about 1.6%. The sample also formed part of further work on yellow fever vaccine responses in identical twins.

Material for sequencing was PBMCs. Source of these receptors: a woman aged 18-29 years in good health.

The CDR3 DNA is TGTGCCAGCAGCTACCATCCGGCCCGCAATGAGCAGTTCTTC. It specifies CASSYHPARNEQFF. The chain recombines TRBV13 with TRBJ2-1; D uncertain. The CDR3 covers 14 residues. In germline, CDR1 is PRHDT, CDR2 FYEKMQ (reference sequence). Trimming stripped 4 bases from V and 6 bases from J, with 13 bases between.

The sample holds a few counts of this clonotype. Its ends do not fully match the called genes, so a read error is possible. The chain combines TRBV11-2 with TRBJ1-2; tentative D call: TRBD1 (6 bases). Germline V gene sequence: CDR1 SGHAT, CDR2 FQNNGV. This CDR3 spans 13 amino acids. This chain's CDR3 is CASNLAGGRGYTF. As DNA, the CDR3 is TGTGCCAGCAACTTAGCCGGGGGGCGTGGCTACACCTTC.

The table lists this clonotype with many counts. The genes are TRBV5-8 and TRBJ2-1; 12 positions agree with TRBD1. Germline values: CDR1 SGHTS, CDR2 YDEGEE. V lost 2 bases and J lost 7; bases outside the gene matches: 7. The CDR3 sequence is 16 residues long. The CDR3 nucleotides read TGTGCCAGCAGCTTCCCCGGGACAGGGGGCATGAATGAGCAGTTCTTC. This sequence encodes CASSFPGTGGMNEQFF.

This chain uses TRBV3-1 with TRBJ2-5; no clear D. The V gene's germline CDR1 is LGHDT and CDR2 YNNKEL (reference sequence). This CDR3 region has 16 residues. V lost 3 bases and J 4 bases, leaving 18 bases between the germline ends. The CDR3 spells CASSQGGATMAETQYF. CDR3 bases: TGTGCCAGCAGCCAGGGCGGAGCGACGATGGCAGAGACCCAGTACTTC.

Ten or more counts support this clonotype. This rearrangement joins TRBV7-9 to TRBJ1-1; D gene uncertain. Trimming stripped 5 bases from V and 1 base from J, with 11 bases between. Germline assignment: CDR1 SEHNR and CDR2 FQNEAQ (reference sequence). This CDR3 contains 14 residues. CDR3 coding DNA: TGTGCCAGCAGCCCCGGACTGCAGAACACTGAAGCTTTCTTT. Translating gives CASSPGLQNTEAFF.

The rearrangement joins TRBV7-8 to TRBJ2-2; TRBD1 matches at 8 bases. This CDR3 region has 18 residues. V gave up 0 bases and J gave up 0 bases; unmatched junction bases: 6. Looked up from germline, CDR1 is SGHVS and CDR2 is FQNEAQ. The chain's CDR3 is CASSLAGTGRTNTGELFF. CDR3 sequence (DNA): TGTGCCAGCAGCTTAGCAGGGACAGGCCGAACGAACACCGGGGAGCTGTTTTTT.

This clonotype was found a few times. The chain links TRBV20-1 to TRBJ2-5; 7 bases line up with TRBD2. CDR3 length: 13 residues. Losses at the gene ends were 6 bases for V and 0 bases for J; bases not matched to a gene: 4. Germline assignment: CDR1 DFQATT and CDR2 SNEGSKA (reference sequence). CDR3 coding DNA: TGCAGTGCCCTGGGACTACACCAAGAGACCCAGTACTTC. Encoded protein: CSALGLHQETQYF.

This clonotype was picked up a small number of times. The CDR3 DNA reads as TGCAGCGTTGGCCCCGGACAGGGTCGCACAGATACGCAGTATTTT. Translating it yields CSVGPGQGRTDTQYF. The rearrangement uses TRBV29-1 and TRBJ2-3; 8 nucleotides match TRBD1. The CDR3 sequence is 15 residues long. Germline V gives CDR1 SQVTM, CDR2 ANQGSEA. The V gene end was trimmed by 4 bases and the J gene end by 1 base; junction bases not matched to a gene: 7.

This clonotype was seen at least ten times. CDR3 bases: TGTGCCAGCAGTTGGGTAGCGGGAGATGACGAGCAGTACTTC. It codes for CASSWVAGDDEQYF. This chain joins TRBV27 and TRBJ2-7; 9 bases are shared with TRBD2. J lost 5 bases, V lost 4 bases, and 6 bases had no gene match. Germline V lookup: CDR1 MNHEY, CDR2 SMNVEV (reference sequence). This CDR3 contains 14 residues.

This clonotype came up a few times. The rearrangement links TRBV10-2 to TRBJ2-1; 13 nucleotides agree with TRBD2. With V trimmed by 0 bases and J by 6 bases, 5 bases remained unmatched. Germline V gene data show CDR1 as WSHSY and CDR2 as SAAADI. CDR3 length: 17 residues. For the CDR3, the DNA is TGCGCCAGCAGTGAGTCTTGGACTAGCGGGGGACTCAATGAGCAGTTCTTC. Protein: CASSESWTSGGLNEQFF.

The J gene is TRBJ2-5, the V gene TRBV2; TRBD2 might be the D (6 bases). Trimming took off 4 bases at V and 5 bases at J, with 20 bases between the two ends. Germline values: CDR1 SNHLY, CDR2 FYNNEI. The CDR3 length is 16 residues. For the CDR3, the DNA is TGTGCCAGCAGTGGGGGGTCAGGCGGGGTGATCGAGACCCAGTACTTC. Protein: CASSGGSGGVIETQYF.

This clonotype was counted at least ten times. The V call is TRBV11-2, the J call TRBJ2-3; 13 nucleotides align to TRBD2. V lost 2 bases, J lost 2 bases, and 10 bases stayed unmatched. The CDR3 covers 19 residues. Germline V gene lookup returns CDR1 SGHAT and CDR2 FQNNGV. For the CDR3, the DNA is TGTGCCAGCAGCTTATCCGAGGGACTAGCGGGGAGACACACAGATACGCAGTATTTT. Translated, it gives CASSLSEGLAGRHTDTQYF.

This clonotype was seen at least ten times. The chain couples TRBV29-1 to TRBJ2-1; D gene ambiguous. CDR1 is SQVTM, CDR2 ANQGSEA, per germline. The V end was cut by 2 bases, the J end by 4 bases, with 15 bases between. The CDR3 contains 15 residues. The CDR3 loop is CSVETPLIGYNEQFF. In DNA, the CDR3 is TGCAGCGTTGAAACCCCTTTAATCGGTTACAATGAGCAGTTCTTC.

This clonotype was observed at least ten times. This sequence joins TRBV20-1 and TRBJ2-3; D is unclear. Germline CDR1 DFQATT, CDR2 SNEGSKA (reference sequence). CDR3 length: 15 amino acids. Between the trimmed V and J ends, which lost 0 bases and 4 bases, there was a span of 14 bases. The CDR3 sequence is CSARDQTKSPDTQYF. CDR3 sequence (DNA): TGCAGTGCTAGAGATCAGACAAAGTCCCCAGATACGCAGTATTTT.

The J gene is TRBJ2-1, the V gene TRBV11-2; D call uncertain. The CDR3 runs 12 residues. The germline V gene has CDR1 SGHAT and CDR2 FQNNGV. V was trimmed by 2 bases and J by 8 bases, leaving 7 bases between them. This CDR3 reads CASSLRVYEQFF. The CDR3 bases are TGTGCCAGCAGCTTAAGGGTCTATGAGCAGTTCTTC.

There are a few counts of this clonotype. This chain joins TRBV6-6 and TRBJ2-5, with a weak D call TRBD1 (6 bases). The CDR3 sequence is 13 residues long. V was shortened by 5 bases and J by 4 bases, with 11 bases between the two germline ends. Germline values: CDR1 MNHNY, CDR2 SVGAGI (reference sequence). The CDR3 reads CASSAGVAETQYF. The CDR3 DNA is TGTGCCAGCAGTGCAGGGGTGGCAGAGACCCAGTACTTC.

There are many counts of this clonotype. The CDR3 spells CATSSYLMTSGSANTGELFF. The DNA for the CDR3 is TGTGCCACCAGCAGCTACCTTATGACTAGCGGGAGTGCGAACACCGGGGAGCTGTTTTTT. The chain is built from TRBV15 and TRBJ2-2; TRBD2 aligns across 12 bases. The length of the CDR3 is 20 residues. The V gene's germline CDR1 is LNHNV and CDR2 YYDKDF (reference sequence). The ends lost 3 bases at V and 0 bases at J; junction bases unmatched: 11.

The V call is TRBV20-1, the J call TRBJ2-3, with 10 bases fitting TRBD2. This CDR3 is built from 14 residues. Germline assignment: CDR1 DFQATT and CDR2 SNEGSKA (reference sequence). CDR3 in DNA: TGCAACCCCCGCCCAGCGGGGGGGACAGATACGCAGTATTTT. It yields the protein CNPRPAGGTDTQYF.

The V and J genes are TRBV4-2 and TRBJ1-6; the D gene is possibly TRBD1 (6 bases). The CDR3 consists of 16 residues. The germline gives CDR1 LGHNA, CDR2 YNFKEQ. V was pared by 8 bases and J by 6 bases, with 20 bases between. The CDR3 reads CASREGDGQSNSPLHF. The CDR3 DNA reads as TGTGCCAGCCGAGAGGGGGATGGACAGAGTAATTCACCCCTCCACTTT.

This clonotype was counted only a few times. The rearrangement uses TRBV5-5 and TRBJ2-7, with 9 positions matching TRBD1. Per germline, CDR1 SGHKS and CDR2 YYEKEE (reference sequence). V was clipped by 4 bases and J by 2 bases; unmatched bases: 4. The CDR3 spans 14 residues. CDR3: CASSRDRAPYEQYF. The CDR3 DNA sequence: TGTGCCAGCAGCCGGGACAGGGCGCCCTACGAGCAGTACTTC.

This clonotype was counted between two and nine times. This chain connects TRBV6-2 or TRBV6-3 to TRBJ2-1, with 9 bases matching TRBD2. The germline V gene has CDR1 MNHEY and CDR2 SVGEGT. This CDR3 contains 23 residues. V gave up 4 bases and J gave up 0 bases; unmatched junction bases: 25. The CDR3 is CASSSIHVWGLGSGRSSYNEQFF. CDR3 sequence (DNA): TGTGCCAGCAGTTCAATTCACGTCTGGGGGCTAGGTAGCGGGAGAAGCTCCTACAATGAGCAGTTCTTC.

This clonotype was detected ten times or more. V is TRBV12-3 or TRBV12-4 and J is TRBJ2-2; 12 nucleotides align to TRBD2. CDR3 length: 16 residues. V was pared by 1 base and J by 4 bases, with 1 base of the junction left unmatched. CDR3 sequence: CASSLELAGGTGELFF. The CDR3 DNA reads as TGTGCCAGCAGTTTAGAACTAGCGGGAGGCACCGGGGAGCTGTTTTTT.

The rearrangement joins TRBV7-9 to TRBJ2-3; 10 bases are shared with TRBD2. V shed 0 bases and J 5 bases; nucleotides not matched to a gene: 8. There are 17 residues in the CDR3. Germline loops: CDR1 SEHNR, CDR2 FQNEAQ (reference sequence). The CDR3 here is CASSLATLAGEGDTQYF. The CDR3 DNA reads TGTGCCAGCAGCTTAGCAACGCTAGCGGGAGAAGGAGATACGCAGTATTTT.

This clonotype was observed a few times. This chain connects TRBV24-1 to TRBJ2-1; 11 nucleotides align to TRBD1. The junction had 5 bases not matched to a gene; V was cut back by 0 bases and J by 8 bases. The V gene's germline CDR1 is KGHDR and CDR2 SFDVKD. This CDR3 comprises 16 residues. The CDR3 is CATSDLDRDRGDEQFF. In DNA form, the CDR3 reads TGTGCCACCAGTGATTTGGACCGGGACAGGGGGGATGAGCAGTTCTTC.

This clonotype was recorded at least ten times. The chain links TRBV7-3 to TRBJ2-7; D ambiguous. Trimming cost V 0 bases and J 0 bases, with 6 bases left between them. CDR3 length equals 14 residues. Germline V gene sequence: CDR1 SGHTA, CDR2 FQGTGA. The CDR3 protein is CASSLTEDSYEQYF. The CDR3 DNA follows: TGTGCCAGCAGCTTAACGGAAGACTCCTACGAGCAGTACTTC.

A few counts support this clonotype. The gene calls are TRBV5-1 and TRBJ2-1; 7 bases map to TRBD2. After removal of 3 bases from V and 4 bases from J, the junction contained 10 bases not matched to a gene. This CDR3 region has 16 residues. CDR1 and CDR2 (germline): SGHRS, YFSETQ. Here the CDR3 DNA reads TGCGCCAGCAGCTCCGGAGGGGCGGGAGCATACAATGAGCAGTTCTTC. This sequence encodes CASSSGGAGAYNEQFF.

This clonotype was counted at least ten times. The chain joins TRBV2 to TRBJ1-2; TRBD1 agrees at 8 bases. The ends lost 6 bases at V and 5 bases at J; junction bases unmatched: 11. This CDR3 is built from 15 residues. Germline V lookup: CDR1 SNHLY, CDR2 FYNNEI. The CDR3 here is CASRNRQGTPYGYTF. DNA of the CDR3: TGTGCCAGCAGAAATCGACAGGGGACGCCTTATGGCTACACCTTC.

CDR3 loop: CASSLKGMGYGYTF. The CDR3 coding sequence is TGTGCCAGCAGTTTGAAGGGAATGGGCTATGGCTACACCTTC. This chain joins TRBV28 and TRBJ1-2; no clear D gene. V was cut by 3 bases and J by 4 bases, with 12 bases left in between. CDR1 MDHEN and CDR2 SYDVKM come from the germline V gene. The CDR3 has 14 residues.

This clonotype was counted ten times or more. The chain employs TRBV29-1 and TRBJ1-1, with D possibly TRBD1 on 5 matching bases. V was trimmed by 5 bases and J by 1 base, leaving 11 bases between them. The CDR3 runs 13 residues. CDR1 is SQVTM, CDR2 ANQGSEA, per germline. The CDR3 sequence: CSVCDSPNTEAFF. DNA for the CDR3: TGCAGCGTTTGTGACAGTCCGAACACTGAAGCTTTCTTT.

This chain links TRBV11-2 with TRBJ2-1; the D is unclear. The ends were cut back, 5 bases at V and 11 bases at J, with 13 bases in the middle. CDR1 is SGHAT and CDR2 is FQNNGV in the germline V gene. The CDR3 runs 12 residues. The CDR3, as DNA: TGTGCCAGCAGCATCATTGATTCTCAGCAGTTCTTC. It encodes CASSIIDSQQFF.

The sample holds a few counts of this clonotype. J is TRBJ1-2 and V is TRBV5-1; D uncertain. The V gene lost 2 bases and the J gene lost 8 bases, with 13 bases spanning the gap. CDR1 is SGHRS and CDR2 is YFSETQ in the germline V gene. This CDR3 has 13 amino acids. The CDR3 nucleotides are TGCGCCAGCAGCTTTGAGGTGCCTACCGGCTACACCTTC. Translating gives CASSFEVPTGYTF.

The rearrangement joins TRBV7-3 to TRBJ2-3; TRBD2 matches 9 bases. The germline CDR1 and CDR2 sequences are SGHTA and FQGTGA. The CDR3 is made up of 15 amino acids. Trimming cost V 5 bases and J 3 bases; bases outside gene matches: 6. This CDR3 reads CASSRLAEPTDTQYF. The CDR3, as DNA: TGTGCCAGCAGCCGACTAGCGGAGCCAACAGATACGCAGTATTTT.